These T cell receptor beta chains were read from a single sample in a study of blood T cell repertoires in COVID-19. TCRdb's table, derived via immunoSEQ multiplex PCR, lists solely in-frame clones and lacks some. Among 200,000 to 250,000 clones listed, roughly 88% were seen once. The source material was peripheral blood. The receptor set was obtained from a man between 50 and 59 years old with active or convalescent COVID-19. CDR3s include the opening cysteine and the closing phenylalanine or tryptophan. A D gene is named only where the DNA matches it firmly. The size entry is marked missing in some rows and otherwise reads once, few, many or a size class.

>TRBJ1-2|-|TRBD1|TRBV29-1
TGCAGCGTTGAAATCCCCAGGGGGAGAGACTATGGCTACACCTTC
CSVEIPRGRDYGYTF
>TRBJ2-2|once|-|TRBV2
TGTGCCAGCAGCTCTACAGTAACCGGGGAGCTGTTTTTT
CASSSTVTGELFF
>TRBJ2-5|-|-|TRBV11-2
TGTGCCAGCAGCTTAGGGACTCCTGGGGCCCAGTACTTC
CASSLGTPGAQYF
>TRBJ2-2|-|-|TRBV7-8
TGTGCCAGCAGCTCCTCGGCGGTGGTGTTTTTT
CASSSSAVVFF
>TRBJ1-1|-|-|TRBV2
TGTGCCAGCAGTGAAGGGCAGGGGATGAACACTGAAGCTTTCTTT
CASSEGQGMNTEAFF
>TRBJ2-7|-|TRBD1|TRBV5-1
TGCGCCAGCAGCCGGGACAGGGGGCTCGACGAGCAGTACTTC
CASSRDRGLDEQYF
>TRBJ1-1|-|-|TRBV19
TGTGCCAGTAGTATAACCTCCGCGGGGGCGCGGGGCACTGAAGCTTTCTTT
CASSITSAGARGTEAFF
>TRBJ2-1|-|-|TRBV4-2
TGTGCCAGCAGCCAAGATCATGGGGGGGGCCCGTACAATGAGCAGTTCTTC
CASSQDHGGGPYNEQFF
>TRBJ2-3|-|TRBD2|TRBV7-8
TGTGCCGTGGGGGGGGAGTTCAGAGATACGCAGTATTTT
CAVGGEFRDTQYF
>TRBJ1-6|once|-|TRBV5-4
TGTGCCAGCAGCTTGGCAGGTGACTATAATTCACCCCTCCACTTT
CASSLAGDYNSPLHF
>TRBJ2-3|-|-|TRBV5-6
TGTGCCAGCAGCTTGGGAGGACTCGGGGCAGATACGCAGTATTTT
CASSLGGLGADTQYF
>TRBJ1-1|-|TRBD1|TRBV12-3/TRBV12-4
TGTGCCAGCATAACCACAGGGGGCACTGAAGCTTTCTTT
CASITTGGTEAFF
>TRBJ2-2|-|-|TRBV18
TGTGCCAGCTCACCAAGACAGCCTAACACCGGGGAGCTGTTTTTT
CASSPRQPNTGELFF
>TRBJ1-3|-|TRBD1|TRBV11-2
TGTGCCAGCAGCTTATCAAATACCGGGACAGGGGGATTTGGAAACACCATATATTTT
CASSLSNTGTGGFGNTIYF
>TRBJ2-5|-|TRBD2|TRBV3-1/TRBV3-2
TGTGCCAGCAGGGGGACTAGCGGGCGTCAGACCCAGTACTTC
CASRGTSGRQTQYF